These 9 T cell receptor beta chains were sequenced from one sample in a study of blood T cell repertoires in COVID-19. Data came from immunoSEQ multiplex PCR; TCRdb stores just in-frame clones and leaves some out. The data contain under 55,000 clones, about 90% of them seen just once; the ten biggest clones take up 2% to 2.5%. Sequencing input: peripheral blood. The receptors here all came from a woman aged 80 or over with COVID-19, enrolled during active disease.

The sample holds a few counts of this clone. The rearrangement joins TRBV5-1 to TRBJ2-1; 7 bases line up with TRBD2. Germline CDR1 is SGHRS and CDR2 is YFSETQ. The CDR3 runs 15 residues. Unmatched junction bases numbered 4, after V lost 0 bases and J lost 4 bases. The CDR3 nucleotides read TGCGCCAGCAGCTTGGTGCAAGCGGGGTACAATGAGCAGTTCTTC. Translated: CASSLVQAGYNEQFF.

J is TRBJ2-7 and V is TRBV14; 8 bases match TRBD1. Trimming cost V 5 bases and J 4 bases; bases outside gene matches: 10. There are 15 residues in the CDR3. Germline loops: CDR1 SGHDN, CDR2 FVKESK. The CDR3 region has the DNA TGTGCCAGCAGCTCTTCCGGGACAGGTTCATACGAGCAGTACTTC. Amino acids: CASSSSGTGSYEQYF.

This clone has a single count. The CDR3 region has the DNA TGTGCCAGCAGCTCTATGGGCCTGAGCTATACCCAGTACTTC. This translates into CASSSMGLSYTQYF. This chain links TRBV4-2 with TRBJ2-5; D call uncertain. This CDR3 contains 14 residues. Germline assignment: CDR1 LGHNA and CDR2 YNFKEQ. Between the trimmed V and J ends, which lost 5 bases and 8 bases, there was a span of 18 bases.

Only one count was recorded for this clone. This chain links TRBV6-5 with TRBJ1-1; 8 bases agree with TRBD1. Germline CDR1 MNHEY, CDR2 SVGAGI. The CDR3 has 13 amino acids. CDR3 sequence (DNA): TGTGGGGTCAGGGGGCCTATGAACACTGAAGCTTTCTTT. It yields the protein CGVRGPMNTEAFF.

This rearrangement joins TRBV19 to TRBJ2-3; 9 nucleotides line up with TRBD2. The CDR3 extends over 14 amino acids. CDR1 and CDR2 (germline): LNHDA, SQIVND (reference sequence). J gave up 5 bases and V 11 bases, and 11 bases lay outside the gene matches. The CDR3 DNA follows: TGTGCCTCCGAGGTGCGGGGGGGCTTAGATACGCAGTATTTT. Translated, it gives CASEVRGGLDTQYF.

Worth noting for this clone: The junction does not match germline at one end; this may be a read error. This sequence joins TRBV29-1 and TRBJ2-1; possible D gene TRBD1, 5 bases. Germline CDR1 and CDR2: SQVTM and ANQGSEA. The CDR3 runs 13 residues. The CDR3 DNA reads TGCAGCGTTGATAGACAGTCCTCCAATGAGCAGTTCTTC. Protein sequence: CSVDRQSSNEQFF.

The J gene is TRBJ2-7, the V gene TRBV28; D might be TRBD1 (5 bases). The CDR3 has 11 residues. V was trimmed by 8 bases and J by 10 bases, leaving 15 bases between them. Per germline, CDR1 MDHEN and CDR2 SYDVKM. The CDR3 loop is CASLGAGLQYF. The CDR3 DNA reads as TGTGCCAGCTTAGGGGCAGGTTTACAGTACTTC.

The chain couples TRBV4-2 to TRBJ2-7; 8 positions agree with TRBD1. This CDR3 has 16 residues. CDR1 and CDR2 from the germline V gene are LGHNA and YNFKEQ. After removal of 4 bases from V and 2 bases from J, the junction contained 10 bases not matched to a gene. The CDR3 loop is CASSPGGGSPPYEQYF. In DNA, the CDR3 is TGTGCCAGCAGCCCAGGGGGCGGAAGTCCCCCCTACGAGCAGTACTTC.

The genes are TRBV9 and TRBJ1-1; TRBD1 might be the D (5 bases). The germline gives CDR1 SGDLS, CDR2 YYNGEE. The CDR3 is 16 residues long. Trimming took off 0 bases at V and 5 bases at J, with 17 bases between the two ends. The CDR3 protein is CASSVGGQGRGTEAFF. As DNA, the CDR3 is TGTGCCAGCAGCGTAGGAGGTCAGGGCCGAGGAACTGAAGCTTTCTTT.